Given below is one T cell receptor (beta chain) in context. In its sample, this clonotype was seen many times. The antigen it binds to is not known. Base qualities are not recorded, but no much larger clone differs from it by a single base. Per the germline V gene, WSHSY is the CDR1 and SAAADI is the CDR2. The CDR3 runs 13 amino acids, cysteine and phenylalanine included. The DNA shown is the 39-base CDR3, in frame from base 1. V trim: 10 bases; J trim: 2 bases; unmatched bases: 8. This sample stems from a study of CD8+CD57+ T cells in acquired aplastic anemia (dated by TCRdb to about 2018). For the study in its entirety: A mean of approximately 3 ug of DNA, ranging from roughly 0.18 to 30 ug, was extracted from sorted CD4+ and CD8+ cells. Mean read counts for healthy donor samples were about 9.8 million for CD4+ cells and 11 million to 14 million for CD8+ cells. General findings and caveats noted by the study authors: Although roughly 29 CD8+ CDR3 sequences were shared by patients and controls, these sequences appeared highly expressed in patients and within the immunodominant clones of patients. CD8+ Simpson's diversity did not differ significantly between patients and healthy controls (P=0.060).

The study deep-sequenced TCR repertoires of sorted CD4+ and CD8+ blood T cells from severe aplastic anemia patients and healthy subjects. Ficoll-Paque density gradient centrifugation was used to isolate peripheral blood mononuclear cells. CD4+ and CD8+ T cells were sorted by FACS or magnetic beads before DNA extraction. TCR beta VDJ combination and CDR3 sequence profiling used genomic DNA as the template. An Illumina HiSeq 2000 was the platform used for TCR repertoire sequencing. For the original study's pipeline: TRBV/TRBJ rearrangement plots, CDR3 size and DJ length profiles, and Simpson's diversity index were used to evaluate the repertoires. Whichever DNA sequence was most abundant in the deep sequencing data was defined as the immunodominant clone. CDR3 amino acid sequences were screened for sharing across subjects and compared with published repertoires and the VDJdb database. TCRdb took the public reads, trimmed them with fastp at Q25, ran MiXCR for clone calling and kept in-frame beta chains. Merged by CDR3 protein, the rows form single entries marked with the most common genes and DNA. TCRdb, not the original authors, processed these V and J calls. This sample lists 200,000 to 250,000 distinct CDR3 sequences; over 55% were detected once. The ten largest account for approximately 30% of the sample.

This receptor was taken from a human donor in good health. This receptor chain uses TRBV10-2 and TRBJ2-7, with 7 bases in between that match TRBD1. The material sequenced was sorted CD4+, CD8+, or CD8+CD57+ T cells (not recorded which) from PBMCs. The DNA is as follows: TGCGCCACCACACCGGGACAGACCTACGAGCAGTACTTC. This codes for CATTPGQTYEQYF.